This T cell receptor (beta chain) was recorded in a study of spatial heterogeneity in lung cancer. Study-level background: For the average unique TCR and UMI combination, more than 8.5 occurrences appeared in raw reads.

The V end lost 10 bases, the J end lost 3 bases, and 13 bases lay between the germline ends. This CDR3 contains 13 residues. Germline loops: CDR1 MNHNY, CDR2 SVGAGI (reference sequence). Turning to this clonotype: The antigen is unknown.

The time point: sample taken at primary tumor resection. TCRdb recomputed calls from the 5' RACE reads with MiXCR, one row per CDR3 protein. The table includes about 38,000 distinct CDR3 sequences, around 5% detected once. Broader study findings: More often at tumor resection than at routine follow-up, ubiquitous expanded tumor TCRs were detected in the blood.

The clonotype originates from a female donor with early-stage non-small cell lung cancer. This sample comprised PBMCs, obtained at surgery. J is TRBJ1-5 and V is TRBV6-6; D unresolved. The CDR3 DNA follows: TGTGCCATCCGAGACGGGATCAATCAGCCCCAGCATTTT. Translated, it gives CAIRDGINQPQHF.